The clone carrying this T cell receptor beta chain appeared a single time. The lymph nodes were axillary draining lymph nodes from breast cancer patients. This sample stems from a study of breast tumors, draining lymph nodes, adjacent tissues. TCRdb reprocessed the multiplex PCR reads with MiXCR, giving one entry per CDR3 protein. The table lists fewer than 200,000 distinct CDR3 sequences, about 33% of them singletons. The germline CDR1 and CDR2 sequences are LNHNV and YYDKDF (reference sequence). The CDR3 runs 15 residues. With 0 bases removed from V and 2 bases from J, the gap between germline ends came to 10 bases.

Sequencing input: axillary lymph node tissue. This TCR derives from a female donor with breast cancer. Some clones in this sample may be carry-over from other donors' samples. The chain combines TRBV15 with TRBJ1-2; D remains unclear. This CDR3 is CATSRDGKVNYGYTF. The DNA for the CDR3 is TGTGCCACCAGCAGAGATGGGAAGGTCAACTATGGCTACACCTTC. The whole variable domain, remainder taken from reference TRBV15 and TRBJ1-2, is DAMVIQNPRYQVTQFGKPVTLSCSQTLNHNVMYWYQQKSSQAPKLLFHYYDKDFNNEADTPDNFQSRRPNTSFCFLDIRSPGLGDTAMYLCATSRDGKVNYGYTFGSGTRLTVV.